This T cell receptor (beta chain) appears in the sequencing data of a study of blood T cell repertoires in COVID-19. On the study more broadly: There were acute and convalescent COVID-19 samples, and they came from the United States, Italy and Spain.

The protocol was immunoSEQ multiplex PCR, while the TCRdb copy is restricted to in-frame clones and leaves out a portion. This table has under 200,000 clones, around 84% appearing once. Germline CDR1 and CDR2: MNHEY and SVGAGI. J was trimmed by 7 bases and V by 6 bases; bases with no gene match: 10. This CDR3 has 15 residues. Assignment of participants to cohorts was predicated upon participant-reported clinical history. A COVID-19 case had been met by exposed participants during the 2 weeks before study entry. The sequence came from a woman in her 30s who had been exposed to COVID-19. Sequencing was performed on PBMCs or T cells enriched from blood (not recorded which). J is TRBJ2-1 and V is TRBV6-5, with TRBD1 matching over 9 bases. The CDR3 DNA reads as TGTGCCAGCAGCGATCAACAGGGGGCGTTAAATGAGCAGTTCTTC. It encodes CASSDQQGALNEQFF.